Each of the 3 T cell receptor beta chains below was sequenced from the same sample in a study of T cell responses to AZD1222 COVID-19 vaccine. Produced via immunoSEQ multiplex PCR; TCRdb's table is partial and in-frame only. The top ten clones hold 2.5% to 3.5% of a sample with some 150,000 clones, more than 75% of them seen once. The sample in question was peripheral blood, obtained 28 days after the second AZD1222 dose. All receptors come from an adult who received the AZD1222 COVID-19 vaccine.

The chain recombines TRBV27 with TRBJ2-1; D may match TRBD1 or TRBD2 (5 bases each). V was pared by 8 bases and J by 6 bases, with 20 bases between. The germline V gene has CDR1 MNHEY and CDR2 SMNVEV (reference sequence). The CDR3 consists of 15 residues. CDR3 residues: CASGDRAIMGNEQFF. In nucleotides, the CDR3 is TGTGCCAGCGGGGACCGGGCCATAATGGGCAATGAGCAGTTCTTC.

The chain links TRBV11-2 to TRBJ1-3; no definite D call. The CDR3 runs to 14 residues. V was cut by 2 bases and J by 3 bases, with 8 bases left in between. In germline, CDR1 is SGHAT, CDR2 FQNNGV. CDR3 sequence reads: CASSLQLSGNTIYF. The CDR3 nucleotides are TGTGCCAGCAGCTTACAGTTAAGTGGAAACACCATATATTTT.

The rearrangement joins TRBV5-1 to TRBJ2-7; D unclear. V was shortened by 1 base and J by 2 bases, with 10 bases between the two germline ends. Germline values: CDR1 SGHRS, CDR2 YFSETQ. CDR3 length equals 14 residues. For the CDR3, the DNA is TGCGCCAGCAGCTTGTCCTCGCAAGCCTACGAGCAGTACTTC. Its translation is CASSLSSQAYEQYF.